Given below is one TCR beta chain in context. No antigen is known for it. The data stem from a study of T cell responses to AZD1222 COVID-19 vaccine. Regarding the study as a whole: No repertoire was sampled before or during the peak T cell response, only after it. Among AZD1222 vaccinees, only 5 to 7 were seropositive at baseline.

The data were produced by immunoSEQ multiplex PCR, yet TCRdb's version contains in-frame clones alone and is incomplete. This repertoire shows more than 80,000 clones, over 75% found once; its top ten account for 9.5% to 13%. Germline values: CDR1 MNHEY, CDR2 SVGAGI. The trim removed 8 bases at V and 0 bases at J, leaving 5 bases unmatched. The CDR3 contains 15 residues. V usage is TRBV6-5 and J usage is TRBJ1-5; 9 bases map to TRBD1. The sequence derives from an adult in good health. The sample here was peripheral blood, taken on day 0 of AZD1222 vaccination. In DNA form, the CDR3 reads TGTGCCAGCCGGGGGGGACAGGGTAGCAATCAGCCCCAGCATTTT. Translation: CASRGGQGSNQPQHF.